Below, one TCR beta chain is given with its context. This entry comes from a study of control samples from healthy donors and cancer patients. Data came from immunoSEQ multiplex PCR; TCRdb stores just in-frame clones and leaves some out. The sample lists 130,000 or so clones, about 87% occurring once. V shed 1 base and J 5 bases; nucleotides not matched to a gene: 0. The CDR3 is 13 residues long. The sequencing input was blood. The chain carries TRBV12-3 or TRBV12-4 and TRBJ2-3, with TRBD1 identical over 7 bases. The receptor was isolated from a man aged 55 to 70 in good health. The CDR3 sequence: CASSLDRGDTQYF. The CDR3, as DNA: TGTGCCAGCAGTTTAGACAGGGGAGATACGCAGTATTTT.